This TCR beta chain was recovered during a study of control samples from healthy donors and cancer patients. After removal of 8 bases from V and 2 bases from J, the junction contained 11 bases not matched to a gene. This CDR3 spans 16 amino acids. Looked up from germline, CDR1 is LGHDT and CDR2 is YNNKEL (reference sequence). The repertoire was sequenced with immunoSEQ multiplex PCR; TCRdb's copy has only in-frame clones and lacks some. The sample shows tens of thousands of clones, just over 90% of them seen only once. The sequence derives from a woman younger than 45 in good health. The V gene is TRBV3-1 (or the pseudogene TRBV3-2), the J gene TRBJ2-4; 8 bases line up with TRBD1. The sequenced sample was blood. This chain's CDR3 is CASARGPQATKNIQYF. In DNA, the CDR3 is TGTGCCAGCGCCAGGGGGCCCCAAGCAACCAAAAACATTCAGTACTTC.